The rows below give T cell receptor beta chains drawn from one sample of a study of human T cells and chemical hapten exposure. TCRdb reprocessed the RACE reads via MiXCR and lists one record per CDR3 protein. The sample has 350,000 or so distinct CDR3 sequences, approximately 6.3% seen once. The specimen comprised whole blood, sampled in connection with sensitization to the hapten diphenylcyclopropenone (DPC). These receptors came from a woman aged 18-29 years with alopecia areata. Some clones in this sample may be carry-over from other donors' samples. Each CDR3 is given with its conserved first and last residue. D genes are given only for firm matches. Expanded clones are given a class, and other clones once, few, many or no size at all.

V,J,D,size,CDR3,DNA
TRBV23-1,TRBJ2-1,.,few,CASARRGLSYNEQFF,TGCGCCAGCGCGCGTCGCGGTCTCTCCTACAATGAGCAGTTCTTC
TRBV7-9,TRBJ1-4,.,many,CASTLDSTTNEKLFF,TGTGCCAGCACCTTAGACAGTACAACTAATGAAAAACTGTTTTTT
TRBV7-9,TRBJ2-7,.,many,CASSLEGALAEQYF,TGTGCCAGCAGCTTAGAAGGGGCGCTGGCCGAGCAGTACTTC
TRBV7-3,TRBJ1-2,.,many,CASSQDINYGYTF,TGTGCCAGCAGCCAAGACATTAACTATGGCTACACCTTC
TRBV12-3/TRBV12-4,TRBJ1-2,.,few,CASSPMGLNYGYTF,TGTGCCAGCAGTCCCATGGGACTCAACTATGGCTACACCTTC
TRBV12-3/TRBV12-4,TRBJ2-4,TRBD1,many,CASRGQGAAKNIQYF,TGTGCCAGCAGGGGACAGGGGGCCGCCAAAAACATTCAGTACTTC
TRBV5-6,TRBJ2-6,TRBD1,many,CASSLTQGSWSGANVLTF,TGTGCCAGCAGCTTGACACAGGGGAGTTGGTCTGGGGCCAACGTCCTGACTTTC
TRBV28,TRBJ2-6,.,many,CASSVSSGANVLTF,TGTGCCAGCAGTGTAAGCTCTGGGGCCAACGTCCTGACTTTC
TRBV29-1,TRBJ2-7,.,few,CSVEAEGEQYF,TGCAGCGTTGAAGCCGAGGGCGAGCAGTACTTC
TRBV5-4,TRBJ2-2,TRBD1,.,CASSLAGGENTGELFF,TGTGCCAGCAGCTTGGCAGGGGGCGAAAACACCGGGGAGCTGTTTTTT
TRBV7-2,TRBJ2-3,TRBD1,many,CASSLRGTGADTQYF,TGTGCCAGCAGCTTACGCGGGACAGGGGCAGATACGCAGTATTTT
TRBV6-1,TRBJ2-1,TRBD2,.,CASSEGSGGHYNEQFF,TGTGCCAGCAGTGAAGGGAGCGGGGGCCACTACAATGAGCAGTTCTTC
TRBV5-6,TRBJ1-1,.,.,CASSLAGSMNTEAFF,TGTGCCAGCAGCTTGGCCGGCTCGATGAACACTGAAGCTTTCTTT
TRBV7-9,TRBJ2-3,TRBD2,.,CASSILAGGPTDTQYF,TGTGCCAGCAGCATCCTAGCGGGGGGGCCTACAGATACGCAGTATTTT
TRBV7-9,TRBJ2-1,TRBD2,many,CAGSGAGYNEQFF,TGTGCCGGTAGCGGGGCAGGATACAATGAGCAGTTCTTC
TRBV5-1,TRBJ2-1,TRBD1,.,CASSPMGQWDDEQFF,TGCGCCAGCAGCCCAATGGGACAGTGGGACGATGAGCAGTTCTTC
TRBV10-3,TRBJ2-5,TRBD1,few,CAISLAGTGSQETQYF,TGTGCCATCAGCCTGGCCGGGACAGGGTCTCAAGAGACCCAGTACTTC
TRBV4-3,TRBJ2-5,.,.,CASSQDVLETQYF,TGCGCCAGCAGCCAAGATGTCCTGGAGACCCAGTACTTC